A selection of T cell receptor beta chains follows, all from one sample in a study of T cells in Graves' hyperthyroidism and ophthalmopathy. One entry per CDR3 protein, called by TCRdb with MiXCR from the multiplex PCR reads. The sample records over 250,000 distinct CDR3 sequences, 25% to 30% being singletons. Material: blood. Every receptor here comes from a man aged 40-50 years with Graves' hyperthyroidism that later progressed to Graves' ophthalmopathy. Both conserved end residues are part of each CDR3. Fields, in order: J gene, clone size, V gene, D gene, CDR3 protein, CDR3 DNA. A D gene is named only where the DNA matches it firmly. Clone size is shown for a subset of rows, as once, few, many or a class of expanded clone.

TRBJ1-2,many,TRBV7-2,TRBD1,CASSLVEGAGYGYTF,TGTGCCAGCAGCTTAGTTGAGGGGGCTGGGTATGGCTACACCTTC
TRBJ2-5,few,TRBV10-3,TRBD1,CAIRDRRETQYF,TGTGCCATCAGGGACAGGAGGGAGACCCAGTACTTC
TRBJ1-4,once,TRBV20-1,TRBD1,CSALGQGAEKLFF,TGCAGTGCTCTGGGACAGGGGGCTGAAAAACTGTTTTTT
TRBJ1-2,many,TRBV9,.,CASSPLTSNYGYTF,TGTGCCAGCAGCCCCTTAACATCTAACTATGGCTACACCTTC
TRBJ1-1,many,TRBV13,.,CASSLDSGGAFF,TGTGCCAGCAGCTTAGATTCCGGGGGAGCTTTCTTT
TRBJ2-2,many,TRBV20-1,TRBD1,CSARQGAYTGELFF,TGCAGTGCTAGACAGGGGGCTTACACCGGGGAGCTGTTTTTT
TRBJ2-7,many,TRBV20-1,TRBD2,CSARDALAGVSEQYF,TGCAGTGCTAGAGACGCACTAGCGGGAGTTTCCGAGCAGTACTTC
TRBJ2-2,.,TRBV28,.,CASRLGRELFF,TGTGCCAGCAGATTAGGTCGGGAGCTGTTTTTT
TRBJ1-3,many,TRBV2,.,CASSEGSGRSTIYF,TGTGCCAGCAGTGAAGGCTCAGGGAGGAGCACCATATATTTT
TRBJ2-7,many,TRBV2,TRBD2,CASPSSTSGSPEQYF,TGTGCCAGCCCTAGCTCAACTAGCGGGAGCCCCGAGCAGTACTTC
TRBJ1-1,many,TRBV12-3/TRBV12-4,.,CASFGNTEAFF,TGTGCCAGCTTTGGTAACACTGAAGCTTTCTTT
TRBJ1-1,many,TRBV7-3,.,CASSPGGGRAHTEAFF,TGTGCCAGCAGCCCCGGGGGGGGCAGAGCCCACACTGAAGCTTTCTTT
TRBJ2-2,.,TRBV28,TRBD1,CASSSTGSTGELFF,TGTGCCAGCAGTTCGACAGGGAGCACCGGGGAGCTGTTTTTT
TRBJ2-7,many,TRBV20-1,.,CSAPASDRPTYEQYF,TGCAGTGCACCAGCCTCGGACAGACCAACCTACGAGCAGTACTTC
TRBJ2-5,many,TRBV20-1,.,CSADQWRLPGETQYF,TGCAGTGCCGATCAATGGCGTCTACCCGGGGAGACCCAGTACTTC
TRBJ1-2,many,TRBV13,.,CASNKRDFLGVGYTF,TGTGCCAGCAACAAAAGGGACTTTTTGGGGGTAGGCTACACCTTC
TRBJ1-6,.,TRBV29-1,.,CSVQESSYNSPLHF,TGCAGCGTTCAGGAGAGCTCCTATAATTCACCCCTCCACTTT
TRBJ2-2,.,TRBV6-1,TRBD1,CASSRDRRGRELFF,TGTGCCAGCAGTCGGGACAGGCGGGGCCGGGAGCTGTTTTTT
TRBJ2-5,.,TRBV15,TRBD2,CATSPSLAGGLQETQYF,TGTGCCACCAGCCCTTCCTTAGCGGGAGGGCTCCAAGAGACCCAGTACTTC
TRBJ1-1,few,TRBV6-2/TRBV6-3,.,CASTRLTSTEAFF,TGTGCCAGCACCCGTCTAACGAGCACTGAAGCTTTCTTT
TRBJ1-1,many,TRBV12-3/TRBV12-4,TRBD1,CASSPTGRGAFF,TGTGCCAGCAGTCCGACAGGGAGAGGAGCTTTCTTT
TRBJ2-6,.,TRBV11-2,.,CASSSPFAVSGANVLTF,TGTGCCAGCAGCTCCCCGTTTGCAGTCTCTGGGGCCAACGTCCTGACTTTC
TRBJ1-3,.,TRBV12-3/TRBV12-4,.,CASSWAGAGNTIYF,TGTGCCAGCAGTTGGGCGGGGGCTGGAAACACCATATATTTT
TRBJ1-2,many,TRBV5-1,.,CASSLATTGQKRGYTF,TGCGCCAGCAGCTTGGCCACAACAGGTCAAAAGCGGGGCTACACCTTC
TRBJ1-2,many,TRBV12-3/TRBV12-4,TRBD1,CASSSRGQATYGYTF,TGTGCCAGCAGTTCTAGGGGACAGGCTACCTATGGCTACACCTTC
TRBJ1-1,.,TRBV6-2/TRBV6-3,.,CASSPDSYTEAFF,TGTGCCAGCAGTCCGGACTCATACACTGAAGCTTTCTTT
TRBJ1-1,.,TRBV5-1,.,CASSLGLSGNMNTEAFF,TGCGCCAGCAGCTTGGGCTTGTCAGGAAACATGAACACTGAAGCTTTCTTT
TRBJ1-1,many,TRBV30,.,CAWNAVGRTQAFF,TGTGCCTGGAATGCGGTTGGCAGAACCCAAGCTTTCTTT
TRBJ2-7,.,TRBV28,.,CASIPARPTGEQYF,TGTGCCAGCATACCTGCGCGACCGACGGGCGAGCAGTACTTC
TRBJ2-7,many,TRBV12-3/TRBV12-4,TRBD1,CASRGTGGSYEQYF,TGTGCCAGCAGGGGAACAGGGGGCTCCTACGAGCAGTACTTC
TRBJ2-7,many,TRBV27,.,CASRPPEYGGLLYEQYF,TGTGCCAGCAGACCCCCTGAGTATGGGGGCCTGTTATACGAGCAGTACTTC
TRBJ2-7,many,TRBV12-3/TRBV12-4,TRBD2,CASSSLAGGFPSSYEQYF,TGTGCCAGCAGTTCCCTAGCGGGAGGGTTCCCTAGCTCCTACGAGCAGTACTTC
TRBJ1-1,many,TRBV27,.,CASSSETNTEAFF,TGTGCCAGCAGTTCAGAAACCAACACTGAAGCTTTCTTT
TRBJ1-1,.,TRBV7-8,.,CASSPPEEGLSTEAFF,TGTGCCAGCAGCCCCCCCGAGGAAGGGTTGAGCACTGAAGCTTTCTTT
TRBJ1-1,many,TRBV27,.,CASSFKWDTEAFF,TGTGCCAGCAGTTTTAAGTGGGACACTGAAGCTTTCTTT
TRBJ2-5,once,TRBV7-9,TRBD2,CASGSLAGEETQYF,TGTGCCAGCGGTTCCCTAGCGGGAGAGGAGACCCAGTACTTC
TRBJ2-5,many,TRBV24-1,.,CATGGNQETQYF,TGTGCCACTGGCGGGAACCAAGAGACCCAGTACTTC
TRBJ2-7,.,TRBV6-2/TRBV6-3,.,CASSYDPSAQGLDEQYF,TGTGCCAGCAGTTACGATCCATCCGCCCAGGGCCTGGACGAGCAGTACTTC
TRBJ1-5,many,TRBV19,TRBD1,CASSKDRVKQPQHF,TGTGCCAGTAGTAAGGACAGGGTAAAACAGCCCCAGCATTTT
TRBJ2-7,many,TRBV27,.,CASSLEETGTVYEQYF,TGTGCCAGCAGTCTCGAAGAAACCGGGACTGTCTACGAGCAGTACTTC
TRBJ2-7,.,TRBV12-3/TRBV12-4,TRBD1,CASSRDSYEQYF,TGTGCCAGTTCCCGGGACAGCTACGAGCAGTACTTC
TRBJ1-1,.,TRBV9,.,CASGAGTPNTEAFF,TGTGCCAGCGGGGCGGGGACACCGAACACTGAAGCTTTCTTT
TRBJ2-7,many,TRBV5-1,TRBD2,CASSQLSGSFSYEQYF,TGCGCCAGCAGCCAACTTAGCGGGAGCTTCTCCTACGAGCAGTACTTC
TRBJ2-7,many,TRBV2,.,CASSNTKFYEQYF,TGTGCCAGCAGTAATACTAAGTTTTACGAGCAGTACTTC
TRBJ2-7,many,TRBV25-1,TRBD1,CASRASGRQGMNEQYF,TGTGCCAGCAGGGCGAGCGGACGACAGGGGATGAACGAGCAGTACTTC
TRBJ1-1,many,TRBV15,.,CATSGPTEAFF,TGTGCCACCAGCGGCCCCACTGAAGCTTTCTTT
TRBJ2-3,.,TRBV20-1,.,CSAREGGSGGGSTDTQYF,TGCAGTGCTAGAGAAGGGGGTAGCGGAGGAGGTTCCACAGATACGCAGTATTTT
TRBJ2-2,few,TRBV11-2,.,CASSYQSGFGTGELFF,TGTGCCAGCAGCTATCAATCAGGGTTTGGCACCGGGGAGCTGTTTTTT
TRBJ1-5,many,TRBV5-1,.,CASSFVGGNQPQHF,TGCGCCAGCAGCTTTGTGGGAGGCAATCAGCCCCAGCATTTT
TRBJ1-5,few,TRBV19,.,CASSIVTGSNQPQHF,TGTGCCAGTAGTATAGTAACAGGGAGCAATCAGCCCCAGCATTTT
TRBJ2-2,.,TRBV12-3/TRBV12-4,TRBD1,CASSSWDSSGELFF,TGTGCCAGCAGTTCCTGGGACAGCAGCGGGGAGCTGTTTTTT
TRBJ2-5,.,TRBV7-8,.,CASSLWTVTQYF,TGTGCCAGCAGCCTATGGACGGTAACCCAGTACTTC